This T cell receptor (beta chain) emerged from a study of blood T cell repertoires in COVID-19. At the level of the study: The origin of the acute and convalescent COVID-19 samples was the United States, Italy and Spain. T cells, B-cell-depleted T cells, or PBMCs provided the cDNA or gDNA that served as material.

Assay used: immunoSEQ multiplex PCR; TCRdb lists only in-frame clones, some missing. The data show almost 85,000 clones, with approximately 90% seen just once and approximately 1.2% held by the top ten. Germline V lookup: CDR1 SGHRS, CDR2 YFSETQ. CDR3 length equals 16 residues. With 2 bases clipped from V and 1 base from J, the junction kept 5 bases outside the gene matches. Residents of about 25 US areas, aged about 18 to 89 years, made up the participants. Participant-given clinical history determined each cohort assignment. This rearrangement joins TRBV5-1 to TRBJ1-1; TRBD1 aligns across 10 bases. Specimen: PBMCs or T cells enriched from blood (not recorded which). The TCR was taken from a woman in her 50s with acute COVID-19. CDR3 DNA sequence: TGCGCCAGCAGCTTCGGGGGACAGGGGTGGAACACTGAAGCTTTCTTT. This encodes CASSFGGQGWNTEAFF.